These 21 T cell receptor beta chains came from one sample sequenced in a study of blood T cell repertoires in COVID-19. The repertoire was sequenced with immunoSEQ multiplex PCR; TCRdb's copy has only in-frame clones and lacks some. Of under 200,000 clones in the sample, around 85% are singletons; the top ten hold about 1.2%. The sequenced sample consisted of peripheral blood. These receptors were collected from a man aged 60-69 years who had recovered from COVID-19.

The chain uses TRBV7-6 and TRBJ1-2; D is possibly TRBD1 (5 bases). The CDR3 extends over 15 amino acids. Germline V gene data show CDR1 as SGHVS and CDR2 as FNYEAQ. With 1 base removed from V and 0 bases from J, the gap between germline ends came to 9 bases. This CDR3 is CASSLELGANYGYTF. For the CDR3, the DNA is TGTGCCAGCAGCTTAGAGTTAGGGGCTAACTATGGCTACACCTTC.

The chain recombines TRBV6-1 with TRBJ1-6, with 8 bases lining up with TRBD1. V was clipped by 0 bases and J by 9 bases; unmatched bases: 13. The CDR3 sequence is 18 residues long. CDR1 MNHNS and CDR2 SASEGT come from the germline V gene. Here the CDR3 reads CASSEARTGRNSGSPLHF. The CDR3 DNA follows: TGTGCCAGCAGTGAAGCGAGGACAGGGCGAAATTCGGGTTCACCCCTCCACTTT.

The gene calls are TRBV30 and TRBJ2-7; tentative D call: TRBD2 (5 bases). The CDR3 covers 13 residues. CDR1 and CDR2 from the germline V gene are GTSNPN and SVGIG (reference sequence). V lost 4 bases to trimming and J lost 3 bases, with 13 bases between them. The CDR3 DNA reads TGTGCCTGGACTAGGACTTTCGACTACGAGCAGTACTTC. It specifies CAWTRTFDYEQYF.

This chain connects TRBV9 to TRBJ2-1; 9 bases are shared with TRBD2. The ends lost 4 bases at V and 1 base at J; junction bases unmatched: 3. Germline V CDR1 and CDR2: SGDLS, YYNGEE. The CDR3 totals 15 residues. In nucleotides, the CDR3 is TGTGCCAGCAGCAAGAGCGGGGGGTCCTACAATGAGCAGTTCTTC. It yields the protein CASSKSGGSYNEQFF.

The rearrangement uses TRBV27 and TRBJ2-7; weak D call: TRBD2 (6 bases). Germline V CDR1 and CDR2: MNHEY, SMNVEV (reference sequence). V was shortened by 4 bases and J by 4 bases, with 17 bases between the two germline ends. CDR3 length: 15 residues. The CDR3 bases are TGTGCCAGCAGTTCCCCGGGGGAATCCTTGTACGAGCAGTACTTC. Amino acid sequence: CASSSPGESLYEQYF.

The CDR3 DNA reads TGTGCCAGCAGCCGAGGGGCAGGGGAATATAATGGCTACACCTTC. Translated: CASSRGAGEYNGYTF. This rearrangement joins TRBV7-3 to TRBJ1-2, with D perhaps TRBD1 (6 bases). The germline V gene encodes CDR1 SGHTA and CDR2 FQGTGA. There are 15 residues in the CDR3. Trimming left V 5 bases short and J 6 bases short, with 19 bases between.

A single count supports this clone. V is TRBV11-3 and J is TRBJ2-7; D call uncertain. This CDR3 is built from 13 residues. Trimming left V 5 bases short and J 2 bases short, with 10 bases between. Germline V gene sequence: CDR1 SGHNT, CDR2 YENEEA. The CDR3 loop reads CASSLTQTYEQYF. For the CDR3, the DNA is TGTGCCAGCAGCCTTACCCAGACCTACGAGCAGTACTTC.

V gene TRBV3-1 (or the pseudogene TRBV3-2) combines with J gene TRBJ2-5; 8 bases align to TRBD2. V trimming: 3 bases; J trimming: 4 bases; junction bases outside the gene matches: 10. The germline gives CDR1 LGHDT, CDR2 YNNKEL (reference sequence). The CDR3 consists of 16 residues. The CDR3 DNA sequence: TGTGCCAGCAGCCAGGACTCCGGGGCGGGGGGAGAGACCCAGTACTTC. It is translated as CASSQDSGAGGETQYF.

The chain combines TRBV5-6 with TRBJ2-2; 7 nucleotides line up with TRBD1. The germline V gene has CDR1 SGHDT and CDR2 YYEEEE. This CDR3 has 17 residues. After removal of 0 bases from V and 6 bases from J, the junction contained 11 bases not matched to a gene. CDR3 sequence (DNA): TGTGCCAGCAGCTTGGCCAATTTAGGGGGCCGGGCCGGGGAGCTGTTTTTT. This sequence encodes CASSLANLGGRAGELFF.

This sequence joins TRBV7-2 and TRBJ1-2, with D possibly being TRBD1 (5 bases). V was pared by 7 bases and J by 0 bases, with 12 bases between. Germline CDR1 and CDR2: SGHTA and FQGNSA. The CDR3 covers 14 residues. CDR3 nucleotides: TGTGCCAGCATATTAACAGGAGCTAACTATGGCTACACCTTC. This gives the protein CASILTGANYGYTF.

The chain links TRBV3-1 (or the pseudogene TRBV3-2) to TRBJ1-1; possible D gene TRBD1, 6 bases. Trimming pared 3 bases from V and 3 bases from J, leaving 11 bases between. This CDR3 has 14 residues. Germline assignment: CDR1 LGHDT and CDR2 YNNKEL (reference sequence). The DNA for the CDR3 is TGTGCCAGCAGCCACACGACAGGAGACACTGAAGCTTTCTTT. It specifies CASSHTTGDTEAFF.

This chain uses TRBV19 with TRBJ2-7, with D maybe TRBD1 (5 bases). Per germline, CDR1 LNHDA and CDR2 SQIVND (reference sequence). The CDR3 loop spans 13 amino acids. V was pared by 4 bases and J by 3 bases, with 10 bases between. CDR3 sequence: CASSTTEFYEQYF. The CDR3 nucleotides read TGTGCCAGTAGTACGACAGAGTTCTACGAGCAGTACTTC.

J is TRBJ1-5 and V is TRBV6-1; D is unresolved. Trimming pared 3 bases from V and 3 bases from J, leaving 9 bases between. Germline lookup yields CDR1 MNHNS and CDR2 SASEGT. The CDR3 is 14 amino acids. Here the CDR3 reads CASSDGVVNQPQHF. The CDR3 DNA reads as TGTGCCAGCAGTGACGGGGTAGTCAATCAGCCCCAGCATTTT.

The chain joins TRBV11-3 to TRBJ2-2, with 9 bases that match TRBD1. The CDR3 is made up of 19 amino acids. J gave up 0 bases and V 1 base, and 9 bases lay outside the gene matches. The germline gives CDR1 SGHNT, CDR2 YENEEA. The CDR3 here is CASSLAFPGQGTNTGELFF. CDR3 DNA: TGTGCCAGCAGCTTAGCATTCCCGGGACAGGGCACGAACACCGGGGAGCTGTTTTTT.

The CDR3 loop reads CASMRGHQNTEAFF. CDR3 sequence (DNA): TGTGCCAGCATGCGGGGCCACCAGAACACTGAAGCTTTCTTT. The chain links TRBV7-2 to TRBJ1-1, with D possibly matching TRBD1 (5 bases). V lost 7 bases and J lost 1, with 13 bases in between. Germline lookup yields CDR1 SGHTA and CDR2 FQGNSA. This CDR3 has 14 residues.

In regard to this clone: The sample holds other DNA sequences that translate to the same CDR3. V usage is TRBV9 and J usage is TRBJ1-4, with 8 nucleotides matching TRBD1. Losses at the gene ends were 1 base for V and 6 bases for J; bases not matched to a gene: 2. Germline V CDR1 and CDR2: SGDLS, YYNGEE. The CDR3 covers 14 residues. CDR3 nucleotides: TGTGCCAGCAGCGTACAGGGGGCTGATGAAAAACTGTTTTTT. This gives the protein CASSVQGADEKLFF.

This chain uses TRBV18 with TRBJ1-1; no clear D gene. Trimming took 6 bases from V and 1 from J, leaving 9 bases between them. The CDR3 runs 13 residues. Germline values: CDR1 KGHSH, CDR2 LQKENI. The CDR3 DNA follows: TGTGCCAGCTCGCAGTCCCAGAACACTGAAGCTTTCTTT. The encoded protein is CASSQSQNTEAFF.

The J gene is TRBJ1-2, the V gene TRBV7-9, with D unclear. Germline V gene lookup returns CDR1 SEHNR and CDR2 FQNEAQ (reference sequence). Trimming cost V 4 bases and J 2 bases, with 26 bases left between them. The CDR3 has 19 amino acids. The CDR3 here is CASSSQSGFSVTRNYGYTF. The CDR3 DNA reads TGTGCCAGCAGCTCGCAGTCAGGATTTTCGGTAACCAGGAACTATGGCTACACCTTC. The complete variable domain, with remaining parts taken from reference TRBV7-9 and TRBJ1-2, reads DTGVSQNPRHKITKRGQNVTFRCDPISEHNRLYWYRQTLGQGPEFLTYFQNEAQLEKSRLLSDRFSAERPKGSFSTLEIQRTEQGDSAMYLCASSSQSGFSVTRNYGYTFGSGTRLTVV.

V usage is TRBV6-1 and J usage is TRBJ1-1; possibly TRBD1 for D (5 bases). The V end lost 0 bases, the J end lost 1 base, and 15 bases lay between the germline ends. The CDR3 runs 17 residues. From germline, CDR1 is MNHNS and CDR2 SASEGT. The CDR3 DNA reads TGTGCCAGCAGTGAAGCTTTCCAGGGACTGCAGAACACTGAAGCTTTCTTT. It yields the protein CASSEAFQGLQNTEAFF.

This clone was seen once. The chain carries TRBV21-1 and TRBJ2-5; the table's D call, TRBD1, was not checked against the DNA. TRBV21-1 is designated a pseudogene. The CDR3 is made up of 14 amino acids. The CDR3 coding sequence is TGTGCCAGCAGCAATAGACAGGTCCAAGAGACCCAGTACTTC. Amino acids: CASSNRQVQETQYF.

The chain combines TRBV5-1 with TRBJ1-6; maybe TRBD1 (5 bases). The V gene lost 6 bases and the J gene lost 5 bases, with 15 bases spanning the gap. This CDR3 region has 15 residues. The germline V gene encodes CDR1 SGHRS and CDR2 YFSETQ. For the CDR3, the DNA is TGCGCCAGCACCCCGATCGGGGGGGATAATTCACCCCTCCACTTT. Amino acids: CASTPIGGDNSPLHF.